This section outlines one TCR beta chain sequence together with its context. Its target is unknown. This table comes from immunoSEQ multiplex PCR, and its TCRdb copy is limited to in-frame clones, with some not included. The sample lists almost 7,500 clones; around two thirds were seen once. The data originate from a study of somatic mutations in cytotoxic T cells in rheumatoid arthritis. Study results and caveats: Any difference in CD8+ T-cell clonality between patients who had rheumatoid arthritis and healthy controls who were age-matched was not statistically significant. An age-related increase in CD8+ clonality was seen in rheumatoid arthritis patients but not in healthy controls. A single CD8+ clone exceeded 20% of CD8+ cells in about an eighth of the roughly 60 patients.

CDR1 is MNHEY and CDR2 is SVGAGI in the germline V gene. CDR3 size: 14 residues. V was clipped by 0 bases and J by 1 base, with 6 bases between them. This chain connects TRBV6-5 to TRBJ2-5; D might be TRBD1 (5 bases). Sequencing was done on a sample of CD8+ T cells sorted from blood. This receptor was obtained from an adult with rheumatoid arthritis. The CDR3 loop reads CASSYSQGQETQYF. In DNA, the CDR3 is TGTGCCAGCAGTTACTCCCAGGGCCAAGAGACCCAGTACTTC.